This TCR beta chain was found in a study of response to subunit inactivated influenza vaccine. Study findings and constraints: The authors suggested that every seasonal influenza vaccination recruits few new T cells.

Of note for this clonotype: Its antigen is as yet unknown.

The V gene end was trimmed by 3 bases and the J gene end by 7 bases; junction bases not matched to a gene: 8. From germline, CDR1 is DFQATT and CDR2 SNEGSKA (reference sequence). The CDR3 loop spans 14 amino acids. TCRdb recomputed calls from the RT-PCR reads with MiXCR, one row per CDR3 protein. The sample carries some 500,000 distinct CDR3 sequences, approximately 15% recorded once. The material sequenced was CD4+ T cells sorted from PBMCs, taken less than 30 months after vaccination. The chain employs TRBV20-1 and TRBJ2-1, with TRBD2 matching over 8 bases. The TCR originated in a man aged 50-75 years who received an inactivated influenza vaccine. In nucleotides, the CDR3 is TGCAGTGCTAGGTCGGGGGGGGGCCTTAATGAGCAGTTCTTC. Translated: CSARSGGGLNEQFF.